Sequencing of this T cell receptor (beta chain) was carried out in a study of T cell responses to AZD1222 COVID-19 vaccine. Study outcomes and limitations: Spike-specific TCR repertoires showed rising breadth and depth after two AZD1222 doses.

The CDR3 is 15 residues long. The V end was cut by 0 bases, the J end by 3 bases, with 12 bases between. The germline V gene encodes CDR1 LGHDT and CDR2 YNNKEL (reference sequence). TCRdb keeps only in-frame clones here, not all; method: immunoSEQ multiplex PCR. The sample has tens of thousands of clones; roughly 90% are singletons. Remarks on this clone: Its antigen is unidentified.

This sequence originates from an adult in good health. The rearrangement uses TRBV3-1 (or the pseudogene TRBV3-2) and TRBJ2-7; D remains unclear. The specimen was peripheral blood, collected on day 0 of AZD1222 vaccination. CDR3 bases: TGTGCCAGCAGCCAAGAAGTAGGCGTCGGCTACGAGCAGTACTTC. This translates into CASSQEVGVGYEQYF.